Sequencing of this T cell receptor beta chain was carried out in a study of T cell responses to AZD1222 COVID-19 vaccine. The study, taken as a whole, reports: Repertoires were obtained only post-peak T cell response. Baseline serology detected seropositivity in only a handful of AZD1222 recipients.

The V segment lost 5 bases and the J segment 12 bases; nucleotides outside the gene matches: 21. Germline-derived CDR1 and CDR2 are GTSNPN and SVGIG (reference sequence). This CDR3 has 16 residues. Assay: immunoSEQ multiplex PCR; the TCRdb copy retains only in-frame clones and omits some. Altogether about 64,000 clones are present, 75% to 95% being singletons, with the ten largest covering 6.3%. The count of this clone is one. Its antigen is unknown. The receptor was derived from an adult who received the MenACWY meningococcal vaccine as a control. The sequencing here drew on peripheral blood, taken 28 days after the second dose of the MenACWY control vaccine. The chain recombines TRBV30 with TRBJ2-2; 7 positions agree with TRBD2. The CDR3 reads CAWGSLADYVRRKLFF. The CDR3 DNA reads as TGTGCCTGGGGTTCCCTAGCGGATTACGTACGTAGAAAGCTGTTTTTT.